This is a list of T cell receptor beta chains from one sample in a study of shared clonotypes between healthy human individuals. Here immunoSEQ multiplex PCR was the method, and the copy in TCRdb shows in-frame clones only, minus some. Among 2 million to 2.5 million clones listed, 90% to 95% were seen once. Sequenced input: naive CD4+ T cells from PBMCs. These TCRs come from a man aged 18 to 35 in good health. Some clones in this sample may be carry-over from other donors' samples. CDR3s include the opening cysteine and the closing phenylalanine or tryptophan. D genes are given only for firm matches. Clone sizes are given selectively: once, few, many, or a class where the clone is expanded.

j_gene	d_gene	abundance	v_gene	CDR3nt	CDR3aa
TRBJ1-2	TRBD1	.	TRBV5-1	TGCGCCAGCAGCCCTCCGGGACAGGGCCATGGCTACACCTTC	CASSPPGQGHGYTF
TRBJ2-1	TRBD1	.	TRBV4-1	TGCGCCAGCAGTACAGGACAGGCTGCCTACAATGAGCAGTTCTTC	CASSTGQAAYNEQFF
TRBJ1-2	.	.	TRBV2	TGTGCCAGCAGTGATCGGACACTTTATGGCTACACCTTC	CASSDRTLYGYTF
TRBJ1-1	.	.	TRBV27	TGTGCCAGCAGTCCAAACCCCTTCTTGGCTGAAGCTTTCTTT	CASSPNPFLAEAFF
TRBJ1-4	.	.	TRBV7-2	TGTGCCAGCAGCTTAGTGGGGTTGTCTGGTGAAAAACTGTTTTTT	CASSLVGLSGEKLFF
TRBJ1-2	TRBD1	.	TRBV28	TGTGCCAGCAGTAAGAGACAGGGAGATGGCTACACCTTC	CASSKRQGDGYTF
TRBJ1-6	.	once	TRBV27	TGTGCCAGCAGTTGGGGAACAGGGACTTCCTATTCACCCCTCCACTTT	CASSWGTGTSYSPLHF
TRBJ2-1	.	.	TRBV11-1	TGTGCCAGCAGCTCTAGAGCAGGGGTATATGCGAATGAGCAGTTCTTC	CASSSRAGVYANEQFF
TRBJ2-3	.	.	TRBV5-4	TGTGCCAGCAGCTACAGGGTTTGGACAGATACGCAGTATTTT	CASSYRVWTDTQYF
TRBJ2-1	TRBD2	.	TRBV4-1	TGCGCCAGCAGCCAAGGGTTCGGGAGGGCCTCGCTTGAGCAGTTCTTC	CASSQGFGRASLEQFF
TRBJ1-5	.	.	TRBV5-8	TGTGCCAGCAGCTTGGTCAGGGCACTTAATAGCAATCAGCCCCAGCATTTT	CASSLVRALNSNQPQHF
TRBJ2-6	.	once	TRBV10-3	TGTGCCATCAGTCAGACAGCTGGGGCCAACGTCCTGACTTTC	CAISQTAGANVLTF
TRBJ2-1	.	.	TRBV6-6	TGTGCCAGCAGTTACTCGAAGACCGCGGAAAGGGTAGAGCAGTTCTTC	CASSYSKTAERVEQFF
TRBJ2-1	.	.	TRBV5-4	TGTGCCAGCAGCTTGGCCGGAGTACCTTTCGAGCAGTTCTTC	CASSLAGVPFEQFF
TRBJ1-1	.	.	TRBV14	TGTGCCAGCAGCCACCCGAGGGCCGGGGGCTCTAGTGAAGCTTTCTTT	CASSHPRAGGSSEAFF
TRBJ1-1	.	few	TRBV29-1	TGCAGCGTTTCCGGGGTGTATGTCGTGAACACTGAAGCTTTCTTT	CSVSGVYVVNTEAFF